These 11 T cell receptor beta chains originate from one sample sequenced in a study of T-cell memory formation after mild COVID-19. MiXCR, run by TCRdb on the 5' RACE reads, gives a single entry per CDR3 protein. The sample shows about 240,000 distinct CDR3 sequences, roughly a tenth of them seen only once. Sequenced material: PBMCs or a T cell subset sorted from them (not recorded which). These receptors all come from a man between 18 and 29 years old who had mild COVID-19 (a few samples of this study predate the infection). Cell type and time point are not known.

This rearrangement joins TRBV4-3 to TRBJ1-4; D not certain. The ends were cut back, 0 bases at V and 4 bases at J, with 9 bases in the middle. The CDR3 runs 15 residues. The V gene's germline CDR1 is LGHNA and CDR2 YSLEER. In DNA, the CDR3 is TGCGCCAGCAGCCAAGATACGGCCTTTAATGAAAAACTGTTTTTT. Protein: CASSQDTAFNEKLFF.

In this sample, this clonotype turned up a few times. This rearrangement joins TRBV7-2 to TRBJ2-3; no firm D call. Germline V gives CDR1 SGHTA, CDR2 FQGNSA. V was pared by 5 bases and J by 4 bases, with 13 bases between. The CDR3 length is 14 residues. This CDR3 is CASSPQLESDTQYF. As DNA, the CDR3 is TGTGCCAGCAGCCCCCAGTTGGAGTCAGATACGCAGTATTTT. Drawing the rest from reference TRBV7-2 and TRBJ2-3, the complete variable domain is GAGVSQSPSNKVTEKGKDVELRCDPISGHTALYWYRQSLGQGLEFLIYFQGNSAPDKSGLPSDRFSAERTGGSVSTLTIQRTQQEDSAVYLCASSPQLESDTQYFGPGTRLTVL.

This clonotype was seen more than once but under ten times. CDR3 sequence reads: CASSQPRQGGGNIQYF. The CDR3 region has the DNA TGTGCCAGCAGTCAACCCCGACAGGGAGGCGGGAACATTCAGTACTTC. This chain uses TRBV6-2 or TRBV6-3 with TRBJ2-4; possibly TRBD1 for D (7 bases). This CDR3 has 16 residues. Germline CDR1 MNHEY, CDR2 SVGEGT. V gave up 5 bases and J gave up 7 bases, with 21 bases separating them.

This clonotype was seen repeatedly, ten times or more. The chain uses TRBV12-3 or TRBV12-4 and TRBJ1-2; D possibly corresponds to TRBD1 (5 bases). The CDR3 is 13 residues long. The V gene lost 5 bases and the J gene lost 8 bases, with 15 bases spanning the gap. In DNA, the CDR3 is TGTGCCAGCAGTCTGGACACCGCTCGGGGCTACACCTTC. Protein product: CASSLDTARGYTF.

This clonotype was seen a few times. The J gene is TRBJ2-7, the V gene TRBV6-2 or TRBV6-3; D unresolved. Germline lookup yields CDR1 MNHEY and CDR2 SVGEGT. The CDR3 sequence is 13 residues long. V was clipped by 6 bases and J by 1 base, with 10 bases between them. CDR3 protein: CASSDARSYEQYV. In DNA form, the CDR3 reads TGTGCCAGCAGCGACGCTAGATCCTACGAGCAGTACGTC.

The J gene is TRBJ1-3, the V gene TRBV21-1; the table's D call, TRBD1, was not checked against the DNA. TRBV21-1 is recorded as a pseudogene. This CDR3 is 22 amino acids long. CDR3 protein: CASRAKTISKSEDRRSGNTIYF. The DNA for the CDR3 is TGTGCCAGCAGGGCCAAGACTATATCAAAGTCAGAAGACAGGCGTTCTGGAAACACCATATATTTT.

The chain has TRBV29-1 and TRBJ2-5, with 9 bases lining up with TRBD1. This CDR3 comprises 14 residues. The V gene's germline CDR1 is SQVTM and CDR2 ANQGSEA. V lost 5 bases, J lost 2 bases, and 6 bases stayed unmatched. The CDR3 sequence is CSVTPGTGQETQYF. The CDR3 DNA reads TGCAGCGTTACACCCGGGACAGGGCAAGAGACCCAGTACTTC.

CDR3 DNA sequence: TGTGCCAGCAGCCAACGCCTAGCGTCCCTCAATGAGCAGTTCTTC. Encoded protein: CASSQRLASLNEQFF. The chain joins TRBV3-1 to TRBJ2-1, with D perhaps matching TRBD2 (6 bases). Germline CDR1 LGHDT, CDR2 YNNKEL (reference sequence). The CDR3 length is 15 residues. With 2 bases removed from V and 6 bases from J, the gap between germline ends came to 14 bases.

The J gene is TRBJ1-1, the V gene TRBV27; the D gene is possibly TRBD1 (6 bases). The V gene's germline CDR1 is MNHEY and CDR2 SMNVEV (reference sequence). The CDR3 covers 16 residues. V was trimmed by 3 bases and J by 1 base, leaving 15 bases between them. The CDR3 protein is CASSFLSGAQNTEAFF. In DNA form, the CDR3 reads TGTGCCAGCAGTTTTCTATCGGGGGCCCAGAACACTGAAGCTTTCTTT.

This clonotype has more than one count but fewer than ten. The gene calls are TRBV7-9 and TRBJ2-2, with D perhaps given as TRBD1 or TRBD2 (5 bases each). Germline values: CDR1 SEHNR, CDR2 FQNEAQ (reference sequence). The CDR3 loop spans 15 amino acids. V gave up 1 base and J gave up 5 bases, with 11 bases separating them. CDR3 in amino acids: CASSLEAGRTGELFF. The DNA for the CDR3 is TGTGCCAGCAGCTTAGAAGCAGGGAGAACCGGGGAGCTGTTTTTT.

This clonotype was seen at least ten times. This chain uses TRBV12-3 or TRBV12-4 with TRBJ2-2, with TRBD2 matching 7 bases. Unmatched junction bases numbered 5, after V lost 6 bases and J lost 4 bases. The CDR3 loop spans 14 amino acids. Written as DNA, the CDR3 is TGTGCCAGCAGCCTCGGGACTATCACCGGGGAGCTGTTTTTT. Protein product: CASSLGTITGELFF.